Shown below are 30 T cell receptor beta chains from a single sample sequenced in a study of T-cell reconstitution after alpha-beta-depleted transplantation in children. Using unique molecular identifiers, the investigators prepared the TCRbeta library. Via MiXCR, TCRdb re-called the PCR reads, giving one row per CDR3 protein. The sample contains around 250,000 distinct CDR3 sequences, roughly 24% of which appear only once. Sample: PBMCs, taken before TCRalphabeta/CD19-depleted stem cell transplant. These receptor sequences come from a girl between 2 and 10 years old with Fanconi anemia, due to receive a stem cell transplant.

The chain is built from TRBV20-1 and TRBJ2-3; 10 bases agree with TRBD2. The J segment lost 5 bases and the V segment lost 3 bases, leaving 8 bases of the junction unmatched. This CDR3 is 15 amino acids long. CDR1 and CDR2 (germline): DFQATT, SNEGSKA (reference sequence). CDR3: CSARITSGARDTQYF. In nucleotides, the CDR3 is TGCAGTGCTAGGATTACTAGCGGGGCCCGAGATACGCAGTATTTT.

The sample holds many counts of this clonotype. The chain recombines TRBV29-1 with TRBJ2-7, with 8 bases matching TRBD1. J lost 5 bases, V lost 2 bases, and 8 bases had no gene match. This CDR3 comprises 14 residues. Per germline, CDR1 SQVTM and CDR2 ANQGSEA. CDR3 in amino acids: CSVELGQGYNEQYF. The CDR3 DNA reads TGCAGCGTTGAATTAGGACAGGGTTACAACGAGCAGTACTTC.

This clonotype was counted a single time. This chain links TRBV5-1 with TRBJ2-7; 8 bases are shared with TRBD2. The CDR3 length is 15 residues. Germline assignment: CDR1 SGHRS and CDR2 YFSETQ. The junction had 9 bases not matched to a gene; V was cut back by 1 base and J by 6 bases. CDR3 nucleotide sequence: TGCGCCAGCAGCTTGCCGGGAGGGATAATGGGCGAGCAGTACTTC. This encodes CASSLPGGIMGEQYF.

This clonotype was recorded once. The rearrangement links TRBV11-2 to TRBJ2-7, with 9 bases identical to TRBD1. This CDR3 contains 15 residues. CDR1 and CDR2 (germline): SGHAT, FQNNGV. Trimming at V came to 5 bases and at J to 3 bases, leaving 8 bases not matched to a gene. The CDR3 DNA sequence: TGTGCCAGCAGCGCCGGGACAGGGTTGAGCTACGAGCAGTACTTC. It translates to CASSAGTGLSYEQYF. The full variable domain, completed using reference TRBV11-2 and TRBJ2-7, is EAGVAQSPRYKIIEKRQSVAFWCNPISGHATLYWYQQILGQGPKLLIQFQNNGVVDDSQLPKDRFSAERLKGVDSTLKIQPAKLEDSAVYLCASSAGTGLSYEQYFGPGTRLTVT.

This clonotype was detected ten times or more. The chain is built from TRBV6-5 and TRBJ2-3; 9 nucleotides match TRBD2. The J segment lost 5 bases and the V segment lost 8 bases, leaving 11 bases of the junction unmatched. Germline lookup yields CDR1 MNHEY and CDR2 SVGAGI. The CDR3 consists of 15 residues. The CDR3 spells CASGHRTSVGDTQYF. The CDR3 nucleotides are TGTGCCAGCGGTCATCGGACTAGCGTTGGAGATACGCAGTATTTT.

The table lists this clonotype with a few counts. The CDR3 spells CASSLAAGDNEQFF. DNA of the CDR3: TGTGCCAGCAGTTTAGCAGCGGGAGACAATGAGCAGTTCTTC. The chain is built from TRBV28 and TRBJ2-1; 8 positions match TRBD2. The germline V gene has CDR1 MDHEN and CDR2 SYDVKM. The CDR3 has 14 residues. The J segment lost 5 bases and the V segment lost 2 bases, leaving 2 bases of the junction unmatched.

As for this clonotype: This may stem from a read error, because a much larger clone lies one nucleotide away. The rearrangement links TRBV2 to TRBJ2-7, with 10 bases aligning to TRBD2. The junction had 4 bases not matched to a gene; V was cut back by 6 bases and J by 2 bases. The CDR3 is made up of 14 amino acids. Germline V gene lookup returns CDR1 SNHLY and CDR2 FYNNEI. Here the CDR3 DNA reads TGTGCCAGCAGGAGGACTAGCGGAACCTACGAGCAGTACTTC. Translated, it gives CASRRTSGTYEQYF.

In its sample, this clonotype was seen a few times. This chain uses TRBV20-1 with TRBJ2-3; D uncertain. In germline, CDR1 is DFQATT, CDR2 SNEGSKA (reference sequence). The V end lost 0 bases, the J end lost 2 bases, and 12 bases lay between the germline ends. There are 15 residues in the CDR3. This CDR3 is CSAREYGVNTDTQYF. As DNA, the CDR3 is TGCAGTGCTAGAGAGTATGGGGTCAACACAGATACGCAGTATTTT.

In DNA, the CDR3 is TGTGCCAGCAGTTATGCAGGGCTGTATCAGCCCCAGCATTTT. This encodes CASSYAGLYQPQHF. The rearrangement links TRBV6-5 to TRBJ1-5, with D tentatively TRBD1 (5 bases). Trimming took off 3 bases at V and 5 bases at J, with 11 bases between the two ends. Germline V lookup: CDR1 MNHEY, CDR2 SVGAGI. This CDR3 is built from 14 residues.

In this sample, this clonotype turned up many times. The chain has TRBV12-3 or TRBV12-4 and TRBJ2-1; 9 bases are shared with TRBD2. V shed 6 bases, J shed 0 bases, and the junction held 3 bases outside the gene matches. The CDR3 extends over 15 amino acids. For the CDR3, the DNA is TGTGCCAGCAGGAGCGGGAGGACCTCCTACAATGAGCAGTTCTTC. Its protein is CASRSGRTSYNEQFF.

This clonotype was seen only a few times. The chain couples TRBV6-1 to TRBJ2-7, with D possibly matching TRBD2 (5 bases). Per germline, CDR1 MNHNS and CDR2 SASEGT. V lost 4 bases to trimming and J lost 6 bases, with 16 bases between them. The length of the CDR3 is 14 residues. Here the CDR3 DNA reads TGTGCCAGCAGTGTTGATGGGAGCGCGGGCGAGCAGTACTTC. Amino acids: CASSVDGSAGEQYF.

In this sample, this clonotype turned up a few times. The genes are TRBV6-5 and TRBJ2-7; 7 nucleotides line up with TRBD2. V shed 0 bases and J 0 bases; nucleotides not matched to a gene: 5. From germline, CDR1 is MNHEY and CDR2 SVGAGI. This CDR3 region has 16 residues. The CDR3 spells CASSYSTGGLSYEQYF. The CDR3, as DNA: TGTGCCAGCAGTTACTCGACGGGGGGTCTCTCCTACGAGCAGTACTTC.

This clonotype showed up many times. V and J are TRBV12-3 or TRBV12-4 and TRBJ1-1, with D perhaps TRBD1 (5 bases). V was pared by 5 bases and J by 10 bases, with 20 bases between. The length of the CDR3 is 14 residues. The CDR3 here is CASSINGAEAAAFF. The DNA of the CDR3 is TGTGCCAGCAGTATAAATGGGGCGGAGGCGGCAGCTTTCTTT.

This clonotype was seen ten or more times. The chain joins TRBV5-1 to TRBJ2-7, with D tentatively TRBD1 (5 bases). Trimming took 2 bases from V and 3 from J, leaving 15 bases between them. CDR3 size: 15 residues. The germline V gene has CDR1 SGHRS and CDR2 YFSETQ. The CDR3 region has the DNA TGCGCCAGCAGCTTTGCAGGGTCCCTTAACTACGAGCAGTACTTC. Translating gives CASSFAGSLNYEQYF. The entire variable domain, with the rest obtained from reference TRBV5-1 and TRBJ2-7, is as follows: KAGVTQTPRYLIKTRGQQVTLSCSPISGHRSVSWYQQTPGQGLQFLFEYFSETQRNKGNFPGRFSGRQFSNSRSEMNVSTLELGDSALYLCASSFAGSLNYEQYFGPGTRLTVT.

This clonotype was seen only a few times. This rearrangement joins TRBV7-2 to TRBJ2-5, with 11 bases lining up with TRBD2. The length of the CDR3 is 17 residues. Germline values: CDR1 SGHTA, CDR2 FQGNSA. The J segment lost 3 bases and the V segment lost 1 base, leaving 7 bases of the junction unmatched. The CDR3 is CASSLGSGGALEETQYF. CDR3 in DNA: TGTGCCAGCAGCTTAGGTAGCGGGGGGGCCTTAGAAGAGACCCAGTACTTC.

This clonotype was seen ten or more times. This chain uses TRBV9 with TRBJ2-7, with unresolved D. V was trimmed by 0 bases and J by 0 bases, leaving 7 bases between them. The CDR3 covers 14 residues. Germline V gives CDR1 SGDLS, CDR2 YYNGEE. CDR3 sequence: CASSVEDPSYEQYF. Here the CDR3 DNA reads TGTGCCAGCAGCGTAGAGGACCCCTCCTACGAGCAGTACTTC.

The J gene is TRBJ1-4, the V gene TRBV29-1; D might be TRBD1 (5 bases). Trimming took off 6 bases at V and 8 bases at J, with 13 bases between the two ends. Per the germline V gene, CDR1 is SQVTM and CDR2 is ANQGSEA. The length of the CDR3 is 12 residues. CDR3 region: CSVCWGGEKLFF. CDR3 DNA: TGCAGCGTCTGCTGGGGCGGCGAAAAACTGTTTTTT.

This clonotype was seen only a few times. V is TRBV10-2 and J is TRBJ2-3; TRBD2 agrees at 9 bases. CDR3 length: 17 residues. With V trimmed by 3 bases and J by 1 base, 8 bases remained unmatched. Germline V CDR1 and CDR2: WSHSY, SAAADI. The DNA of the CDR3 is TGCGCCAGCAGTGATCTAGGCGGGGGGGCCCGCACAGATACGCAGTATTTT. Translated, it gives CASSDLGGGARTDTQYF.

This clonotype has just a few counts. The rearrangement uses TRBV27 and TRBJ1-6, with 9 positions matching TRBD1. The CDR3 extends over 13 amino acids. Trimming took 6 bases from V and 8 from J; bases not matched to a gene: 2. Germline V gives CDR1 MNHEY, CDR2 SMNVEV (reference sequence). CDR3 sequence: CASRRTGDSPLHF. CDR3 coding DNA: TGTGCCAGCAGGAGGACAGGGGATTCACCCCTCCACTTT.

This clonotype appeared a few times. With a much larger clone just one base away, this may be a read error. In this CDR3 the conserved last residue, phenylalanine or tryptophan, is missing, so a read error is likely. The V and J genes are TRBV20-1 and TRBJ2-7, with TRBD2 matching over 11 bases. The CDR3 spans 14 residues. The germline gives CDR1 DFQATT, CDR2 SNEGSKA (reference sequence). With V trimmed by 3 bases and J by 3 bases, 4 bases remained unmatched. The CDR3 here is CSASHSGGGYEQYY. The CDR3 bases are TGCAGTGCTAGCCATAGCGGGGGGGGCTACGAGCAGTACTAC.

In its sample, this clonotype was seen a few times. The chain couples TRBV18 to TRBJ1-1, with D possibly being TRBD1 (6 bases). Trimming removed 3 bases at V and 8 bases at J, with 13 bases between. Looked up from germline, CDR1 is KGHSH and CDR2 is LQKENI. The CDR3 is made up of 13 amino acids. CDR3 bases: TGTGCCAGCTCACCGCCACAGGGCCTCGAAGCTTTCTTT. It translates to CASSPPQGLEAFF. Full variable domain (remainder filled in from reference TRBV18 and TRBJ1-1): NAGVMQNPRHLVRRRGQEARLRCSPMKGHSHVYWYRQLPEEGLKFMVYLQKENIIDESGMPKERFSAEFPKEGPSILRIQQVVRGDSAAYFCASSPPQGLEAFFGQGTRLTVV.

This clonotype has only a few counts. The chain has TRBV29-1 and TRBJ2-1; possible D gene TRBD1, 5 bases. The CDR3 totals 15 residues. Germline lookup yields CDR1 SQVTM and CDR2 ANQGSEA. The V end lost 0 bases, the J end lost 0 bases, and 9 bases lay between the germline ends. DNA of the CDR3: TGCAGCGTTGAAGATCAAAGGGGCTCCTACAATGAGCAGTTCTTC. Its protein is CSVEDQRGSYNEQFF.

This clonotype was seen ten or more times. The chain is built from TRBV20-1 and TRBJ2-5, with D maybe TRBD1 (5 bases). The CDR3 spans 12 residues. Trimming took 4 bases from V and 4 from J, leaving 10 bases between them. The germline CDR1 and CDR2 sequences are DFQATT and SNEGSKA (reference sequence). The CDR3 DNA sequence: TGCAGTGCTACAGGTCAGGGAGAGACCCAGTACTTC. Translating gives CSATGQGETQYF.

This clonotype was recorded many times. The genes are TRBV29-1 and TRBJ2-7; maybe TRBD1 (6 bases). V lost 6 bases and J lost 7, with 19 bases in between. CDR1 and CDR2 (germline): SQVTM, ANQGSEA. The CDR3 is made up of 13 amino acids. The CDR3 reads CSVQSTGKEEQYF. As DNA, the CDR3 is TGCAGCGTCCAATCAACAGGGAAGGAGGAGCAGTACTTC.

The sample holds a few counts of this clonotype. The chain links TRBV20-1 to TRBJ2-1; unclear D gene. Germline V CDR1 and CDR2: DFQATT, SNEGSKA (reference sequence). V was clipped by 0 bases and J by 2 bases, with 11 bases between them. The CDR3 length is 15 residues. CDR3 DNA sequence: TGCAGTGCTAGAGATCGGGCGGCAGCCTACAATGAGCAGTTCTTC. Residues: CSARDRAAAYNEQFF.

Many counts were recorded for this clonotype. The CDR3: CASSQAAGELTDEQFF. In DNA form, the CDR3 reads TGTGCCAGCAGCCAAGCAGCGGGGGAACTTACGGATGAGCAGTTCTTC. The genes are TRBV4-2 and TRBJ2-1, with TRBD2 matching over 8 bases. In germline, CDR1 is LGHNA, CDR2 YNFKEQ. V gave up 1 base and J gave up 8 bases; unmatched junction bases: 10. There are 16 residues in the CDR3.

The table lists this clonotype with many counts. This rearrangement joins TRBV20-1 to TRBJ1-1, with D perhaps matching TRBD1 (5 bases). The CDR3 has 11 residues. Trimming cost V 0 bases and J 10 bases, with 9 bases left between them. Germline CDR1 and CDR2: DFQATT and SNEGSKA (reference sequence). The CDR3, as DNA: TGCAGTGCTAGAGACAGGGTTGCAGCTTTCTTT. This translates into CSARDRVAAFF.

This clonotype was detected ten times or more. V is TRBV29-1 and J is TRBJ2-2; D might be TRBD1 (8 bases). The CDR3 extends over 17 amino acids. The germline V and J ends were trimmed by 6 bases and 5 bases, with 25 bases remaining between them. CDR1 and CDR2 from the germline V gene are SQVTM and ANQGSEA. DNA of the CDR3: TGCAGCGTCCTCGGACAGGGTCCACCCGGGGGGACCGGGGAGCTGTTTTTT. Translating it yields CSVLGQGPPGGTGELFF.

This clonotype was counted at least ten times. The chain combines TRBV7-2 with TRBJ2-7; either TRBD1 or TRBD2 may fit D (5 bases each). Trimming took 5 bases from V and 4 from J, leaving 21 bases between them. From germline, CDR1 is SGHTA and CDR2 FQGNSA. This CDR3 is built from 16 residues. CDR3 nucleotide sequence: TGTGCCAGCAGCCCAACAGCCGGGACGTGGGGATACGAGCAGTACTTC. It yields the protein CASSPTAGTWGYEQYF.

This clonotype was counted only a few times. The CDR3 DNA is TGTGCCAGCAGTCGGGACAGTCTCCAATCCCTGGATACGCAGTATTTT. It codes for CASSRDSLQSLDTQYF. The chain joins TRBV12-3 or TRBV12-4 to TRBJ2-3, with TRBD1 matching 7 bases. This CDR3 has 16 amino acids. J was trimmed by 6 bases and V by 5 bases; bases with no gene match: 14.